The present T cell receptor beta chain was sequenced within a study of PD-1 blockade in classical Hodgkin lymphoma. As to time point: newly diagnosed, previously untreated cHL patient sample. Researchers used newly diagnosed, untreated classical Hodgkin lymphoma PBMCs for comparison. Study outcomes and limitations: Lower baseline TCR diversity was reported for newly diagnosed patients than for healthy donors.

Turning to this clone: Its matching antigen is unknown.

The CDR3 covers 14 residues. Between the trimmed V and J ends, which lost 5 bases and 7 bases, there was a span of 17 bases. Germline V gives CDR1 SQVTM, CDR2 ANQGSEA. Some clones are missing from TCRdb's copy, which holds only in-frame ones; the method was immunoSEQ multiplex PCR. There are tens of thousands of clones in the sample; 85% to 95% occur only once, and less than 5% lies in the top ten. The chain joins TRBV29-1 to TRBJ1-4, with D perhaps matching TRBD1 (6 bases). The TCR originated in a human donor with classical Hodgkin lymphoma. Sequencing was carried out using peripheral blood mononuclear cells (PBMCs). The chain's CDR3 is CSVSQQGVPEKLFF. CDR3 bases: TGCAGCGTTAGCCAACAGGGTGTTCCTGAAAAACTGTTTTTT.